Below, 23 T cell receptor beta chains from the same sample are listed, as sequenced in a study of T cell responses to AZD1222 COVID-19 vaccine. Generated by immunoSEQ multiplex PCR, the TCRdb table keeps only in-frame clones and is missing some. The repertoire holds some 100,000 clones, with around nine tenths as singletons. Sample: peripheral blood, taken 28 days after the second AZD1222 dose. Source of these receptors: an adult who received the AZD1222 COVID-19 vaccine.

The table lists this clone with a count of one. The rearrangement uses TRBV11-1 and TRBJ2-2; 7 bases align to TRBD2. The germline V gene has CDR1 SGHAT and CDR2 FQDESV (reference sequence). J gave up 6 bases and V 3 bases, and 1 base lay outside the gene matches. The CDR3 consists of 13 residues. The CDR3 sequence: CASSFGLAGELFF. CDR3 sequence (DNA): TGTGCCAGCAGCTTTGGACTAGCCGGGGAGCTGTTTTTT.

This clone was seen just once. The chain joins TRBV28 to TRBJ1-1, with D perhaps matching TRBD1 (5 bases). The CDR3 runs 14 residues. Deletions cut 8 bases from V and 6 bases from J, with 19 bases between. The V gene's germline CDR1 is MDHEN and CDR2 SYDVKM. The CDR3 bases are TGTGCCAGCTCGAGCAGGGTTCTACGATCTGAAGCTTTCTTT. Its translation: CASSSRVLRSEAFF.

V gene TRBV7-2 combines with J gene TRBJ2-1, with D possibly matching TRBD2 (6 bases). CDR1 and CDR2 from the germline V gene are SGHTA and FQGNSA. Trimming removed 1 base at V and 8 bases at J, with 9 bases between. The length of the CDR3 is 13 residues. The CDR3: CASSLEGLDEQFF. The CDR3 bases are TGTGCCAGCAGCTTAGAGGGACTGGATGAGCAGTTCTTC.

The chain employs TRBV19 and TRBJ2-3; TRBD1 matches at 12 bases. CDR1 is LNHDA and CDR2 is SQIVND in the germline V gene (reference sequence). CDR3 length equals 18 residues. The junction had 11 bases not matched to a gene; V was cut back by 3 bases and J by 4 bases. CDR3 amino acids: CASSMRTGTGGGADTQYF. CDR3 nucleotides: TGTGCCAGTAGTATGCGCACCGGGACAGGGGGCGGCGCAGATACGCAGTATTTT.

This sequence joins TRBV19 and TRBJ2-1; D is uncertain. The V end was cut by 3 bases, the J end by 7 bases, with 13 bases between. This CDR3 contains 14 residues. Germline CDR1 LNHDA, CDR2 SQIVND (reference sequence). This CDR3 reads CASSIGLPGNEQFF. The CDR3 bases are TGTGCCAGTAGTATCGGGCTTCCTGGGAATGAGCAGTTCTTC. The complete variable domain, with remaining parts taken from reference TRBV19 and TRBJ2-1, reads DGGITQSPKYLFRKEGQNVTLSCEQNLNHDAMYWYRQDPGQGLRLIYYSQIVNDFQKGDIAEGYSVSREKKESFPLTVTSAQKNPTAFYLCASSIGLPGNEQFFGPGTRLTVL.

This clone appeared once. The chain joins TRBV19 to TRBJ1-1; D not certain. The V end was cut by 3 bases, the J end by 2 bases, with 7 bases between. The CDR3 spans 13 residues. CDR1 and CDR2 (germline): LNHDA, SQIVND (reference sequence). The CDR3 reads CASSIFQNTEAFF. The CDR3 bases are TGTGCCAGTAGTATTTTCCAAAACACTGAAGCTTTCTTT.

This sequence joins TRBV6-5 and TRBJ1-1, with a weak D call TRBD1 (6 bases). The germline V gene has CDR1 MNHEY and CDR2 SVGAGI. The V end was cut by 7 bases, the J end by 10 bases, with 19 bases between. The CDR3 length is 13 residues. The CDR3 bases are TGTGCCAGCAACGACGGGGGCAGAACGGTAGCTTTCTTT. Encoded protein: CASNDGGRTVAFF.

The chain combines TRBV19 with TRBJ1-2; TRBD1 is a possible D gene (5 bases). Germline-derived CDR1 and CDR2 are LNHDA and SQIVND (reference sequence). V was trimmed by 5 bases and J by 7 bases, leaving 23 bases between them. This CDR3 comprises 16 residues. CDR3 nucleotide sequence: TGTGCCAGTAGTGGGGGTGGGCCCGACCCCGGCCGTGGCTACACCTTC. Its translation: CASSGGGPDPGRGYTF.

J is TRBJ2-5 and V is TRBV18; possibly TRBD2 for D (5 bases). V was trimmed by 0 bases and J by 1 base, leaving 6 bases between them. The CDR3 extends over 14 amino acids. From germline, CDR1 is KGHSH and CDR2 LQKENI. The DNA for the CDR3 is TGTGCCAGCTCACCACCGGAGGTCCAAGAGACCCAGTACTTC. Amino acid sequence: CASSPPEVQETQYF.

The rearrangement links TRBV5-1 to TRBJ2-7; D call uncertain. This CDR3 region has 14 residues. V lost 3 bases and J lost 3, with 13 bases in between. Germline V lookup: CDR1 SGHRS, CDR2 YFSETQ. The CDR3 nucleotides read TGCGCCAGCAGCTATAACGGGCCGCTCTACGAGCAGTACTTC. This gives the protein CASSYNGPLYEQYF.

This sequence joins TRBV4-3 and TRBJ2-7, with a possible D match to TRBD1 (7 bases). V was clipped by 0 bases and J by 3 bases, with 15 bases between them. The length of the CDR3 is 16 residues. In germline, CDR1 is LGHNA, CDR2 YSLEER. DNA for the CDR3: TGCGCCAGCAGCCAAGAATTGCCAGGGGGGTTCTACGAGCAGTACTTC. This sequence encodes CASSQELPGGFYEQYF.

J is TRBJ1-2 and V is TRBV5-5; 7 bases are a match to TRBD1. From germline, CDR1 is SGHKS and CDR2 YYEKEE (reference sequence). With 4 bases clipped from V and 0 bases from J, the junction kept 6 bases outside the gene matches. CDR3 length equals 15 residues. DNA for the CDR3: TGTGCCAGCAGCCCGAGGACAGGAGCTAACTATGGCTACACCTTC. It codes for CASSPRTGANYGYTF. The full variable domain, its missing parts supplied by reference TRBV5-5 and TRBJ1-2, is DAGVTQSPTHLIKTRGQQVTLRCSPISGHKSVSWYQQVLGQGPQFIFQYYEKEERGRGNFPDRFSARQFPNYSSELNVNALLLGDSALYLCASSPRTGANYGYTFGSGTRLTVV.

The gene calls are TRBV29-1 and TRBJ1-1; 7 bases are shared with TRBD1. The CDR3 is 13 residues long. Germline V gene lookup returns CDR1 SQVTM and CDR2 ANQGSEA. V was pared by 0 bases and J by 6 bases, with 4 bases of the junction left unmatched. The CDR3: CSVEDGRGSEAFF. The CDR3 nucleotides read TGCAGCGTTGAAGATGGCAGGGGGTCTGAAGCTTTCTTT.

The V call is TRBV4-2, the J call TRBJ2-3; 10 bases match TRBD2. CDR3 length equals 17 residues. The V segment lost 1 base and the J segment 4 bases; nucleotides outside the gene matches: 8. Germline CDR1 LGHNA, CDR2 YNFKEQ. Written as DNA, the CDR3 is TGTGCCAGCAGCCAAGTTAGGAGCGGGGGGGCCGCAGATACGCAGTATTTT. Its translation: CASSQVRSGGAADTQYF.

This clone was observed once. The CDR3 DNA reads as TGTGCCAGCAGTTTAAGAGGACTTCGCACAGATACGCAGTATTTT. Translating it yields CASSLRGLRTDTQYF. The chain has TRBV27 and TRBJ2-3; D is possibly TRBD2 (5 bases). Trimming removed 2 bases at V and 1 base at J, with 10 bases between. Germline V gene data show CDR1 as MNHEY and CDR2 as SMNVEV (reference sequence). The CDR3 totals 15 residues.

The chain uses TRBV7-9 and TRBJ1-5; D might be TRBD1 (6 bases). Germline V gives CDR1 SEHNR, CDR2 FQNEAQ (reference sequence). V was trimmed by 4 bases and J by 4 bases, leaving 11 bases between them. This CDR3 region has 14 residues. The CDR3 DNA is TGTGCCAGCAGCTCTCGGGGGCGGAATCAGCCCCAGCATTTT. This encodes CASSSRGRNQPQHF.

V gene TRBV6-5 combines with J gene TRBJ2-7; 10 positions agree with TRBD1. CDR3 length: 16 amino acids. Germline V gives CDR1 MNHEY, CDR2 SVGAGI. V trimming: 2 bases; J trimming: 6 bases; junction bases outside the gene matches: 10. CDR3 residues: CASSYHRTGGWGEQYF. The DNA of the CDR3 is TGTGCCAGCAGTTACCATCGGACAGGGGGTTGGGGCGAGCAGTACTTC.

The V call is TRBV4-1, the J call TRBJ2-7, with D perhaps matching TRBD1 (5 bases). Trimming removed 4 bases at V and 3 bases at J, with 16 bases between. CDR3 length equals 15 residues. Per germline, CDR1 MGHRA and CDR2 YSYEKL. CDR3 sequence reads: CASSRVERGVYEQYF. For the CDR3, the DNA is TGCGCCAGCAGCCGCGTCGAAAGGGGTGTCTACGAGCAGTACTTC.

A few counts support this clone. The J gene is TRBJ2-7, the V gene TRBV5-1; the match to TRBD1 covers 7 bases. With 4 bases clipped from V and 3 bases from J, the junction kept 10 bases outside the gene matches. Germline lookup yields CDR1 SGHRS and CDR2 YFSETQ. This CDR3 has 15 amino acids. The CDR3 region is CASSQFPGQNYEQYF. The CDR3 nucleotides are TGCGCCAGCAGCCAGTTCCCGGGACAGAACTACGAGCAGTACTTC. The full variable domain, with the rest looked up from reference TRBV5-1 and TRBJ2-7, is KAGVTQTPRYLIKTRGQQVTLSCSPISGHRSVSWYQQTPGQGLQFLFEYFSETQRNKGNFPGRFSGRQFSNSRSEMNVSTLELGDSALYLCASSQFPGQNYEQYFGPGTRLTVT.

This chain joins TRBV5-5 and TRBJ2-7; no reliable D call. Germline CDR1 is SGHKS and CDR2 is YYEKEE (reference sequence). The CDR3 is 14 residues long. The ends were cut back, 2 bases at V and 1 base at J, with 10 bases in the middle. The CDR3 coding sequence is TGTGCCAGCAGCTTCTCCCCACATTCCTACGAGCAGTACTTC. Its protein product is CASSFSPHSYEQYF.

This chain joins TRBV5-4 and TRBJ2-4; 9 bases match TRBD1. V trimming: 3 bases; J trimming: 2 bases; junction bases outside the gene matches: 3. CDR3 length equals 15 residues. Germline CDR1 SGHNT, CDR2 YYREEE (reference sequence). The DNA for the CDR3 is TGTGCCAGCAGCTCCGGGACAGGGCCCAAAAACATTCAGTACTTC. It encodes CASSSGTGPKNIQYF.

The chain employs TRBV7-9 and TRBJ1-4, with unresolved D. CDR1 is SEHNR and CDR2 is FQNEAQ in the germline V gene (reference sequence). V was clipped by 1 base and J by 0 bases, with 6 bases between them. The CDR3 has 15 amino acids. The CDR3 DNA is TGTGCCAGCAGCTTAGAAGGGTCAACTAATGAAAAACTGTTTTTT. This sequence encodes CASSLEGSTNEKLFF.

CDR3 sequence reads: CASSESQAASTDTQYF. The CDR3 DNA follows: TGCGCCAGCAGTGAGTCACAGGCAGCTAGCACAGATACGCAGTATTTT. This chain links TRBV10-1 with TRBJ2-3, with D possibly matching TRBD1 (5 bases). The CDR3 spans 16 residues. The germline gives CDR1 WNHNN, CDR2 SYGVQD (reference sequence). The V end was cut by 0 bases, the J end by 0 bases, with 10 bases between.